This T cell receptor (beta chain) was obtained from a study of CD8+CD57+ T cells in acquired aplastic anemia. Whole-study context: CD4+ and CD8+ cells, once sorted, gave DNA averaging approximately 3 ug.

Selection for sequencing was limited to patients who had shown CD8+CD57+ cell expansion by flow cytometry. Patients had undergone no therapy by the time their blood was sampled. TCR beta VDJ and CDR3 were profiled, and genomic DNA was the template. TCRdb analysed the reads with MiXCR anew, one entry per CDR3 protein. The sample shows 150,000 to 200,000 distinct CDR3 sequences, around 50% of them seen only once. Study-wide results and limits: Patients and controls had CD8+ Simpson's diversity values that were not significantly distinct. There were 25 to 35 CD8+ CDR3 sequences that occurred in both patients and controls.

This clonotype has a count of ten or more. What it binds is unknown. The sequenced material came from sorted CD4+, CD8+, or CD8+CD57+ T cells (not recorded which) from PBMCs. The sequence derives from a human donor with aplastic anemia.

CDR3 region: CASSRVGGIDYGYTF. In DNA, the CDR3 is TGTGCCAGCAGCCGCGTAGGAGGTATAGACTATGGCTACACCTTC. The chain recombines TRBV7-9 with TRBJ1-2; D gene uncertain. This CDR3 spans 15 amino acids. The V and J ends lost 5 bases and 3 bases respectively, with 16 bases between them. Looked up from germline, CDR1 is SEHNR and CDR2 is FQNEAQ (reference sequence).